Shown below are 21 T cell receptor beta chains from a single sample sequenced in a study of post-analysis software for immune sequencing data. General study results and limits: Patients had higher frequencies than controls of five TRBV segments, including TRBV5-6, TRBV5-1 and TRBV20-1.

Their antigen targets remain unknown. TCR beta cDNA libraries had unique molecular identifiers. MiXCR, run by TCRdb on the PCR reads, gives a single entry per CDR3 protein. This table holds about 500,000 distinct CDR3 sequences, around 40% found once. Input material: blood. The origin of the receptors is a girl aged 5 to 17 with multiple sclerosis.

This clonotype has just a few counts. The CDR3 protein is CASSTDGTGYYEQYF. The DNA of the CDR3 is TGTGCCAGCAGCACCGACGGGACAGGGTACTACGAGCAGTACTTC. The chain combines TRBV7-2 with TRBJ2-7, with 9 bases lining up with TRBD1. This CDR3 is 15 amino acids long. Germline V lookup: CDR1 SGHTA, CDR2 FQGNSA. The V gene end was trimmed by 5 bases and the J gene end by 3 bases; junction bases not matched to a gene: 8.

V gene TRBV4-2 combines with J gene TRBJ2-3, with D maybe TRBD1 (5 bases). CDR1 is LGHNA and CDR2 is YNFKEQ in the germline V gene. CDR3 length: 16 amino acids. Trimming shortened V by 1 base and J by 6 bases, and 17 bases separated the two germline ends. In DNA, the CDR3 is TGTGCCAGCAGCCAAGCCAACCGGGTCTCAGGGGATACGCAGTATTTT. Translated, it gives CASSQANRVSGDTQYF.

The chain has TRBV28 and TRBJ2-7; D could derive from TRBD1 or TRBD2 (6 bases each). CDR3 length equals 15 residues. CDR1 and CDR2 (germline): MDHEN, SYDVKM. The V end was cut by 10 bases, the J end by 0 bases, with 19 bases between. CDR3 DNA: TGTGCCAACACTAAGGGGGGTCTGAGCTCCTACGAGCAGTACTTC. This codes for CANTKGGLSSYEQYF.

V usage is TRBV5-1 and J usage is TRBJ2-3; tentatively, D is TRBD2 (5 bases). This CDR3 spans 16 amino acids. V lost 0 bases and J lost 0, with 11 bases in between. Germline V gene sequence: CDR1 SGHRS, CDR2 YFSETQ. The CDR3 DNA follows: TGCGCCAGCAGCTTGGCCGGTCGGGGAAGCACAGATACGCAGTATTTT. Its translation: CASSLAGRGSTDTQYF.

This clonotype has just a few counts. The CDR3 nucleotides read TGTGCCAGCAGTTTACTGTGGGACAGGCACACAGATACGCAGTATTTT. Translated: CASSLLWDRHTDTQYF. The chain joins TRBV27 to TRBJ2-3; TRBD1 agrees at 8 bases. V lost 2 bases to trimming and J lost 2 bases; unmatched junction nucleotides: 6. Germline V gives CDR1 MNHEY, CDR2 SMNVEV (reference sequence). This CDR3 is 16 amino acids long.

The chain couples TRBV7-9 to TRBJ1-2, with D possibly TRBD1 on 5 matching bases. V shed 1 base and J shed 8 bases, with 11 bases lying between them. CDR1 SEHNR and CDR2 FQNEAQ come from the germline V gene (reference sequence). The CDR3 length is 13 residues. DNA for the CDR3: TGTGCCAGCAGCTTAGGGGGCGGTCGGGGCTACACCTTC. Translating gives CASSLGGGRGYTF.

This sequence joins TRBV20-1 and TRBJ2-7; 9 bases fit TRBD1. Germline-derived CDR1 and CDR2 are DFQATT and SNEGSKA (reference sequence). This CDR3 has 13 residues. Trimming cost V 1 base and J 6 bases; bases outside gene matches: 4. This CDR3 is CSARGTGDVEQYF. Written as DNA, the CDR3 is TGCAGTGCTAGAGGGACAGGGGATGTCGAGCAGTACTTC.

The V and J genes are TRBV6-6 and TRBJ1-1; D gene unclear. Germline V gene lookup returns CDR1 MNHNY and CDR2 SVGAGI (reference sequence). V was cut by 0 bases and J by 1 base, with 6 bases left in between. This CDR3 comprises 14 residues. The CDR3 protein is CASSYSHANTEAFF. CDR3 coding DNA: TGTGCCAGCAGTTACTCACACGCGAACACTGAAGCTTTCTTT.

The V call is TRBV20-1, the J call TRBJ2-3, with TRBD2 identical over 13 bases. Germline values: CDR1 DFQATT, CDR2 SNEGSKA (reference sequence). With V trimmed by 7 bases and J by 5 bases, 3 bases remained unmatched. The CDR3 length is 13 residues. CDR3 sequence: CSEGLAGRDTQYF. The CDR3 DNA is TGCAGTGAGGGACTAGCGGGGAGAGATACGCAGTATTTT.

The rearrangement joins TRBV12-3 or TRBV12-4 to TRBJ2-4; D unclear. The CDR3 has 18 amino acids. V lost 0 bases to trimming and J lost 0 bases, with 15 bases between them. CDR3: CASSLADNYLLAKNIQYF. In DNA, the CDR3 is TGTGCCAGCAGTTTAGCGGATAACTACCTCCTAGCCAAAAACATTCAGTACTTC.

This clonotype was counted a single time. The V call is TRBV10-1, the J call TRBJ2-5; D remains ambiguous. The DNA matches TRBJ2-7 better at its end, which makes the J call doubtful. Germline CDR1 is WNHNN and CDR2 is SYGVQD (reference sequence). The CDR3 loop spans 13 amino acids. The CDR3 region is CASSELLGYEQYF. The CDR3 region has the DNA TGCGCCAGCAGTGAACTCCTTGGCTACGAGCAGTACTTC.

J is TRBJ2-5 and V is TRBV18; 9 bases align to TRBD2. The assigned J gene may be wrong: the sequence end matches TRBJ2-7 better. The CDR3 has 14 residues. Germline loops: CDR1 KGHSH, CDR2 LQKENI. This CDR3 reads CASSRTSEAYEQYF. CDR3 in DNA: TGTGCCAGCTCACGGACTAGCGAGGCCTACGAGCAGTACTTC.

This chain joins TRBV3-1 and TRBJ2-1, with 9 bases identical to TRBD2. CDR1 is LGHDT, CDR2 YNNKEL, per germline (reference sequence). This CDR3 is 15 amino acids long. V lost 4 bases and J lost 3; bases outside the gene matches: 4. The CDR3 spells CASSRSSGIYNEQFF. In nucleotides, the CDR3 is TGTGCCAGCAGCCGTTCTAGCGGGATCTACAATGAGCAGTTCTTC.

The chain carries TRBV7-2 and TRBJ2-5, with D maybe TRBD2 (6 bases). Trimming left V 2 bases short and J 5 bases short, with 15 bases between. This CDR3 is built from 15 residues. Germline CDR1 and CDR2: SGHTA and FQGNSA. CDR3 DNA: TGTGCCAGCAGCTTAAGGATCCCGGAGGGGGAGACCCAGTACTTC. It specifies CASSLRIPEGETQYF.

Turning to this clonotype: Germline is not matched at one junction end, which may reflect a read error. The J gene is TRBJ2-1, the V gene TRBV5-1, with 12 positions matching TRBD2. The CDR3 contains 17 residues. CDR1 and CDR2 (germline): SGHRS, YFSETQ. CDR3 loop: CASSLTTSGSYYNEQFF. The DNA for the CDR3 is TGTGCCAGCAGCTTGACGACTAGCGGGAGTTACTACAATGAGCAGTTCTTC.

The rearrangement uses TRBV20-1 and TRBJ1-6; D may be TRBD1 (5 bases). The ends were cut back, 1 base at V and 6 bases at J, with 13 bases in the middle. Germline V gene lookup returns CDR1 DFQATT and CDR2 SNEGSKA (reference sequence). The CDR3 is made up of 15 amino acids. The CDR3: CSARGGDETNSPLHF. CDR3 coding DNA: TGCAGTGCTAGAGGGGGCGACGAGACTAATTCACCCCTCCACTTT.

This clonotype has a handful of counts. The V gene is TRBV29-1, the J gene TRBJ2-3; 14 nucleotides align to TRBD2. The ends lost 4 bases at V and 4 bases at J; junction bases unmatched: 4. Germline values: CDR1 SQVTM, CDR2 ANQGSEA. This CDR3 comprises 15 residues. The CDR3 DNA follows: TGCAGCGTTGCTAGGACTAGCGGGAGGTCAGATACGCAGTATTTT. Translating it yields CSVARTSGRSDTQYF.

J is TRBJ1-4 and V is TRBV7-6; D may be TRBD1 (5 bases). Trimming cost V 0 bases and J 5 bases, with 10 bases left between them. CDR3 length: 15 residues. From germline, CDR1 is SGHVS and CDR2 FNYEAQ. CDR3 in amino acids: CASSLAVGENEKLFF. The DNA for the CDR3 is TGTGCCAGCAGCTTAGCCGTAGGGGAGAATGAAAAACTGTTTTTT.

The chain employs TRBV27 and TRBJ2-4, with 8 bases fitting TRBD1. Near its end, the DNA agrees better with TRBJ2-7, so the J call may be wrong. Germline assignment: CDR1 MNHEY and CDR2 SMNVEV (reference sequence). The CDR3 is 14 residues long. DNA of the CDR3: TGTGCCAGCAGCCGACCGGGACAGGCCTACGAGCAGTACTTC. Translating gives CASSRPGQAYEQYF.

In the case of this clonotype: The junction differs from germline at one of its ends, possibly a read error. Here the CDR3 reads CASSLFYVQYF. CDR3 DNA: TGTGCCAGCAGTTTATTCTACGTGCAGTACTTC. The genes are TRBV12-3 or TRBV12-4 and TRBJ2-7, with D unclear. CDR3 length: 11 amino acids.

On this clonotype itself: A junction boundary mismatches the germline segment, possibly from a read error. The chain links TRBV7-3 to TRBJ2-1, with TRBD2 matching 13 bases. CDR3 size: 16 residues. Germline assignment: CDR1 SGHTA and CDR2 FQGTGA. CDR3 bases: TGCGCCAGCAGCCAAGGGACTAGCGGGGTCTACAATGAGCAGTTCTTC. The encoded protein is CASSQGTSGVYNEQFF. Based on the CDR3 plus reference TRBV7-3 and TRBJ2-1, the full variable domain is GAGVSQTPSNKVTEKGKYVELRCDPISGHTALYWYRQSLGQGPEFLIYFQGTGAADDSGLPNDRFFAVRPEGSVSTLKIQRTERGDSAVYLCASSQGTSGVYNEQFFGPGTRLTVL.